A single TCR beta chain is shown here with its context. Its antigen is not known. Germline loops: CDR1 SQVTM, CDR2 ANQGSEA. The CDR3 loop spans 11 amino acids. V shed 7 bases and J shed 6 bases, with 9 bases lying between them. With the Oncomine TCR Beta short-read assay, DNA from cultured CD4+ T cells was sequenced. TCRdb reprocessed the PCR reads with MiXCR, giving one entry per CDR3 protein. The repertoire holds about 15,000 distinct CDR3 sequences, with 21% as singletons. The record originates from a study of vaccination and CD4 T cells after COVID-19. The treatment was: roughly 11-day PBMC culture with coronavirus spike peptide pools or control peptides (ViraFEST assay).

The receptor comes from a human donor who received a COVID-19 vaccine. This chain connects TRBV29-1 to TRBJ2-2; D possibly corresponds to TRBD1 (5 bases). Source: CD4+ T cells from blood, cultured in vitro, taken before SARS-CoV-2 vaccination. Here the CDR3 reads CSGRVAGELFF. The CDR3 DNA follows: TGCAGCGGCAGGGTGGCCGGGGAGCTGTTTTTT.